A single sample is the source of the 20 T cell receptor beta chains below, sequenced in a study of CD8 T cells in Susac syndrome. Roughly 0.5 to 1 ug RNA was reverse transcribed with random hexamers. TCRdb fed the immunoSEQ multiplex PCR reads into MiXCR, producing one record per CDR3 protein. The sample lists around 200,000 distinct CDR3 sequences, about 95% occurring once. Sequenced material: CD4+ T cells from PBMCs. The receptors stem from a human donor with multiple sclerosis.

The chain couples TRBV20-1 to TRBJ1-1, with D unresolved. CDR1 is DFQATT and CDR2 is SNEGSKA in the germline V gene (reference sequence). Deletions cut 5 bases from V and 1 base from J, with 17 bases between. The CDR3 covers 15 residues. In DNA, the CDR3 is TGCAGTGCTGGCCCGACTGGAGTTGAGAACACTGAAGCTTTCTTT. Amino acid sequence: CSAGPTGVENTEAFF.

This clonotype was picked up a small number of times. This rearrangement joins TRBV6-1 to TRBJ1-6; a possible D gene is TRBD1 (5 bases). Germline V lookup: CDR1 MNHNS, CDR2 SASEGT. This CDR3 has 12 amino acids. V lost 4 bases and J 7 bases, leaving 5 bases between the germline ends. CDR3 loop: CASSGDNSPLHF. DNA for the CDR3: TGTGCCAGCAGTGGGGACAATTCACCCCTCCACTTT.

The rearrangement uses TRBV24-1 and TRBJ2-5; 11 bases align to TRBD2. V was clipped by 6 bases and J by 7 bases; unmatched bases: 12. The CDR3 has 16 amino acids. CDR1 is KGHDR and CDR2 is SFDVKD in the germline V gene. The CDR3 region is CATSRRLAGPRGTQYF. CDR3 sequence (DNA): TGTGCCACCAGTAGGAGACTAGCGGGGCCTAGGGGGACCCAGTACTTC.

The chain uses TRBV12-3 or TRBV12-4 and TRBJ2-3, with TRBD2 matching 8 bases. CDR3 length equals 17 residues. With 1 base clipped from V and 2 bases from J, the junction kept 8 bases outside the gene matches. Here the CDR3 reads CASSLGSGRGATDTQYF. CDR3 bases: TGTGCCAGCAGTTTAGGTTCAGGGCGGGGGGCCACAGATACGCAGTATTTT.

This sequence joins TRBV20-1 and TRBJ1-2; D call uncertain. The V gene lost 0 bases and the J gene lost 8 bases, with 13 bases spanning the gap. CDR3 size: 13 residues. Germline V CDR1 and CDR2: DFQATT, SNEGSKA (reference sequence). The CDR3 loop reads CSARDPTRQGYTF. The CDR3, as DNA: TGCAGTGCTAGAGATCCTACTAGGCAGGGCTACACCTTC.

This sequence joins TRBV15 and TRBJ1-1; 9 bases map to TRBD1. Losses at the gene ends were 0 bases for V and 8 bases for J; bases not matched to a gene: 4. In germline, CDR1 is LNHNV, CDR2 YYDKDF (reference sequence). The CDR3 has 14 residues. CDR3 loop: CATSRDRDRAEAFF. The CDR3 bases are TGTGCCACCAGCAGAGATCGGGACAGGGCGGAAGCTTTCTTT. Full variable domain (remainder filled in from reference TRBV15 and TRBJ1-1): DAMVIQNPRYQVTQFGKPVTLSCSQTLNHNVMYWYQQKSSQAPKLLFHYYDKDFNNEADTPDNFQSRRPNTSFCFLDIRSPGLGDTAMYLCATSRDRDRAEAFFGQGTRLTVV.

This clonotype was observed once. The chain carries TRBV25-1 and TRBJ1-2, with D possibly being TRBD1 (5 bases). Germline loops: CDR1 MGHDK, CDR2 SYGVNS. Trimming removed 3 bases at V and 7 bases at J, with 21 bases between. There are 16 residues in the CDR3. Here the CDR3 DNA reads TGTGCCAGCAGTGAGGCAGGGAGCCCTAGAACGGGTGGCTACACCTTC. Translation gives CASSEAGSPRTGGYTF.

The V call is TRBV29-1, the J call TRBJ1-1; D unresolved. CDR1 and CDR2 from the germline V gene are SQVTM and ANQGSEA. The CDR3 is 12 residues long. V was pared by 5 bases and J by 9 bases, with 16 bases between. CDR3: CSVSQHTLQAFF. In DNA, the CDR3 is TGCAGCGTTTCCCAACACACGCTCCAAGCTTTCTTT.

The chain recombines TRBV12-3 or TRBV12-4 with TRBJ1-5; maybe TRBD1 (5 bases). The CDR3 sequence is 14 residues long. V was clipped by 5 bases and J by 3 bases, with 11 bases between them. The CDR3 protein is CASSHDRSNQPQHF. The CDR3 DNA reads TGTGCCAGCAGTCACGACAGATCCAATCAGCCCCAGCATTTT.

The chain couples TRBV12-3 or TRBV12-4 to TRBJ2-1; 14 bases are shared with TRBD2. V shed 9 bases, J shed 7 bases, and the junction held 2 bases outside the gene matches. This CDR3 has 13 amino acids. CDR3 nucleotide sequence: TGTGCCAGTGGGACTAGCGGGGGTAATGAGCAGTTCTTC. It codes for CASGTSGGNEQFF.

This sequence joins TRBV6-6 and TRBJ2-7; TRBD1 might be the D (5 bases). V was pared by 5 bases and J by 3 bases, with 8 bases between. This CDR3 has 12 residues. CDR1 is MNHNY and CDR2 is SVGAGI in the germline V gene (reference sequence). CDR3 nucleotides: TGTGCCAGCAGTACGACAGACTACGAGCAGTACGTC. Its translation is CASSTTDYEQYV.

This sequence joins TRBV29-1 and TRBJ2-7, with D perhaps TRBD1 (6 bases). From germline, CDR1 is SQVTM and CDR2 ANQGSEA. V lost 7 bases and J lost 0, with 13 bases in between. This CDR3 comprises 13 residues. This chain's CDR3 is CSGIDRSSYEQYF. The CDR3 DNA follows: TGCAGCGGGATAGACAGGAGCTCCTACGAGCAGTACTTC.

The chain employs TRBV20-1 and TRBJ2-2; D tentatively reads TRBD1 or TRBD2 (5 bases each). CDR1 and CDR2 from the germline V gene are DFQATT and SNEGSKA (reference sequence). CDR3 length equals 14 residues. V lost 6 bases, J lost 6 bases, and 17 bases lay in between. The DNA of the CDR3 is TGCAGTGCCGGCGGCCCAGGGACCTCCGGGGAGCTGTTTTTT. This codes for CSAGGPGTSGELFF.

This clonotype came up once. This chain links TRBV3-1 with TRBJ2-7; 7 bases are shared with TRBD1. The junction had 3 bases not matched to a gene; V was cut back by 2 bases and J by 2 bases. The length of the CDR3 is 14 residues. Germline V gene data show CDR1 as LGHDT and CDR2 as YNNKEL (reference sequence). In DNA form, the CDR3 reads TGTGCCAGCAGCCAAAGGGGACAGCCCTACGAGCAGTACTTC. Its protein is CASSQRGQPYEQYF.

This rearrangement joins TRBV5-4 to TRBJ1-2, with 8 nucleotides matching TRBD1. Germline trimming cut 4 bases from V and 4 bases from J; bases unmatched to any gene: 9. The CDR3 covers 15 residues. CDR1 is SGHNT and CDR2 is YYREEE in the germline V gene (reference sequence). CDR3 nucleotide sequence: TGTGCCAGCAGCCCAACGCCTACAGGGGGCTATGGCTACACCTTC. This gives the protein CASSPTPTGGYGYTF. The variable domain in full, completed from reference TRBV5-4 and TRBJ1-2, reads ETGVTQSPTHLIKTRGQQVTLRCSSQSGHNTVSWYQQALGQGPQFIFQYYREEENGRGNFPPRFSGLQFPNYSSELNVNALELDDSALYLCASSPTPTGGYGYTFGSGTRLTVV.

The rearrangement uses TRBV5-1 and TRBJ1-1, with D uncertain. V lost 4 bases to trimming and J lost 0 bases, with 7 bases between them. CDR3 size: 13 residues. Germline CDR1 SGHRS, CDR2 YFSETQ. The CDR3: CASSRQVNTEAFF. CDR3 nucleotides: TGCGCCAGCAGCCGTCAGGTGAACACTGAAGCTTTCTTT.

This clonotype was seen just once. The rearrangement joins TRBV29-1 to TRBJ1-2, with TRBD1 matching 7 bases. The germline gives CDR1 SQVTM, CDR2 ANQGSEA. V lost 6 bases and J lost 2; bases outside the gene matches: 9. The CDR3 contains 14 residues. The CDR3 nucleotides are TGCAGCGTGCCACAGGGGAGCATCAACTATGGCTACACCTTC. Its protein is CSVPQGSINYGYTF.

The chain carries TRBV30 and TRBJ1-2; 12 positions agree with TRBD1. Trimming cost V 4 bases and J 4 bases; bases outside gene matches: 13. Germline CDR1 GTSNPN, CDR2 SVGIG (reference sequence). The CDR3 is made up of 17 amino acids. CDR3 amino acids: CAWTPLGQGALVYGYTF. CDR3 nucleotide sequence: TGTGCCTGGACCCCCTTGGGACAGGGGGCGCTGGTCTATGGCTACACCTTC.

The rearrangement joins TRBV30 to TRBJ2-7; TRBD1 might be the D (5 bases). Germline values: CDR1 GTSNPN, CDR2 SVGIG (reference sequence). Trimming took 7 bases from V and 2 from J, leaving 15 bases between them. The CDR3 is made up of 13 amino acids. The CDR3, as DNA: TGTGCCTACCACAGGAATCTTACCTACGAGCAGTACTTC. It codes for CAYHRNLTYEQYF.

This chain connects TRBV29-1 to TRBJ1-1; a possible D gene is TRBD1 (6 bases). Germline values: CDR1 SQVTM, CDR2 ANQGSEA. The CDR3 spans 13 residues. CDR3 nucleotide sequence: TGCACCAGCCACCGGGACATGAACACTGAAGCTTTCTTT. It translates to CTSHRDMNTEAFF.